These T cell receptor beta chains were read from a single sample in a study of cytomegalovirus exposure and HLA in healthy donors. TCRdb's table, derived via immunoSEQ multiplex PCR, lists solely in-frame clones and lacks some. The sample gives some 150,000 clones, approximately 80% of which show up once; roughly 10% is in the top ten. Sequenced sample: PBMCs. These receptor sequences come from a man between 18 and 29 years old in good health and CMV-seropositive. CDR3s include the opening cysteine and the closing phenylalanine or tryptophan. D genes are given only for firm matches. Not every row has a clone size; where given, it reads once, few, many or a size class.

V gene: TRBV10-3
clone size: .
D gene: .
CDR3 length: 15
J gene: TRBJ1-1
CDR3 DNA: TGTGCCATCAGTGAGCCGACAGGAATGAACACTGAAGCTTTCTTT
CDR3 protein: CAISEPTGMNTEAFF

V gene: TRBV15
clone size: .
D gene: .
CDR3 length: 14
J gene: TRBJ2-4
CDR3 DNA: TGTGCCACCACTAAAACCGACGGCGGAAACATTCAGTACTTC
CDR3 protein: CATTKTDGGNIQYF

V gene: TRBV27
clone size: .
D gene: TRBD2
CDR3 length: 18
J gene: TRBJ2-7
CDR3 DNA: TGTGCCAGCAGTTTAATTTCTCTAGCGGGAGGGCCTTTTGCCGAGCAGTACTTC
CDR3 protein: CASSLISLAGGPFAEQYF

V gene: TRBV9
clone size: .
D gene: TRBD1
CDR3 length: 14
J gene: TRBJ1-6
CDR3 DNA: TGTGCCAGCAGCGTAGGAGGGGGCGGTTCACCCCTCCACTTT
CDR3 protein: CASSVGGGGSPLHF

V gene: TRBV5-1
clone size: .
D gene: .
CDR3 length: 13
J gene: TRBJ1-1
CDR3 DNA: TGCGCCAGCAGCTTACAACCCAACACTGAAGCTTTCTTT
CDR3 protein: CASSLQPNTEAFF

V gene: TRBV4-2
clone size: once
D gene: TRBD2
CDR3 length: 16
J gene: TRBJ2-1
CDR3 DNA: TGTGCCAGCAGCCAAGAGCGTAGCGGGGGGTATTATGAGCAGTTCTTC
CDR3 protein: CASSQERSGGYYEQFF

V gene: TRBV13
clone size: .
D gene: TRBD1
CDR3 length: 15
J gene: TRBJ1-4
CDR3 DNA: TGTGCCAGCAGTCAAGACAGGGGACCCAATGAAAAACTGTTTTTT
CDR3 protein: CASSQDRGPNEKLFF

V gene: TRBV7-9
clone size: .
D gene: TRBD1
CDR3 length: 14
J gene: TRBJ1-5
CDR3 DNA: TGTGCCAGCAGCTTGGGGACAGGGAATCAGCCCCAGCATTTT
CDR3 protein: CASSLGTGNQPQHF

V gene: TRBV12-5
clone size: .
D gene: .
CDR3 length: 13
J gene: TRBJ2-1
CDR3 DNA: TGTGCTAGTGGTTCCCCACTAGCTGACGAGCAGTTCTTC
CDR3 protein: CASGSPLADEQFF

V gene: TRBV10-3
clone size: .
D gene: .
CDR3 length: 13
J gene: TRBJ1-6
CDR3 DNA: TGTGCCATCAAAGGAGGGGACAATTCACCCCTCCACTTT
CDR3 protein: CAIKGGDNSPLHF